This T cell receptor beta chain was documented in a study of blood T cell repertoires in COVID-19 (dated by TCRdb to the early 2020s). Looking at the study overall: Samples covering the acute and convalescent phases of COVID-19 were provided by collaborators in the United States, Italy and Spain. Samples were obtained from the ongoing ImmuneRACE study (first 160 participants) and from 1,200 or so subjects provided by 6 global collaborators. Nearly every sample came with metadata listing a de-identified subject ID, COVID-19 status, age in years and sex. Where available, HLA class I and class II types were taken from metadata supplied by the sample provider and were not determined by assay-based typing. The repertoires were released in a freely available public database intended as a resource for research on the immune response to SARS-CoV-2. The material from the prospective study consisted of cDNA or gDNA derived from T cells, B-cell-depleted T cells, or PBMCs. Deeply sampled blood TCRbeta repertoires from subjects exposed to, actively infected with, or recovered from COVID-19 were included in the dataset. General conclusions and limits of the study: Clinical and demographic metadata were provided uncurated, with the amount varying by source and participant.

Each collaborating institution followed its own protocols to collect whole blood in K2EDTA tubes. For TCRbeta analysis, collaborator samples were shipped as frozen whole blood, as isolated PBMCs, or as DNA extracted from either sample type. TCRbeta CDR3 regions were amplified from genomic DNA by means of the immunoSEQ Assay, a bias-controlled multiplex PCR. In the paper's pipeline: Nucleated cell counts per sample were estimated from amplification of reference gene primers within the assay. To quantify the absolute abundance of each unique TCRbeta CDR3 rearrangement, sequence reads were collapsed and filtered. Productive Simpson clonality was computed per sample as the square root of Simpson's diversity index over productive rearrangements. The table was pulled from immuneACCESS by TCRdb, which kept in-frame rearrangements only. Such tables lose some clones; where checked, under half of the loss comes from unresolved V genes, and the rest has no known cause. D and trimming come from the DNA, and the V and J calls and clone size come from that table. The table for this sample lists about 250,000 clones; around nine tenths of them were counted only once. Around 3.3% of the sample is in the top ten clones.

Notes on this clone: The antigen it binds to is not known. The sample holds no much larger clone one base away, and base qualities are not on file.

The junction shows trimming of 3 bases on V and 6 bases on J, plus 3 bases between the germline ends. Its CDR3 holds 10 amino acids, cysteine through phenylalanine. Only CDR3 DNA remains: 30 bases, in frame from the first base. CDR1 SQVTM and CDR2 ANQGSEA were looked up in the germline V gene. Sequencing was done on a sample of peripheral blood. The receptor's source is a man younger than 35 with active or convalescent COVID-19. This receptor chain uses TRBV29-1 and TRBJ2-1; the D gene is not confidently resolved. The DNA is TGCAGCGTTGAGAGCAATGAGCAGTTCTTC. This codes for CSVESNEQFF.